This T cell receptor beta chain stems from a study of tumor-infiltrating lymphocytes in primary liver carcinoma. General study results and limits: Only about 7-24% of top clones appeared in all five tumor regions. Overlap in tumor-adjacent and tumor-blood pairs fell below that of tumor region pairs. Blood fell significantly below tumors in its top-250-clone fraction (p = 0.039).

A note on this clonotype: As yet, its antigen is unknown. The junction differs from germline at one of its ends, possibly a read error.

Per germline, CDR1 MNHEY and CDR2 SVGAGI. The CDR3 has 14 residues. Priming with a constant-region primer yielded TCR beta cDNA from around 540 ng total RNA. Generation of the TCR beta libraries relied on three nested multiplex PCR rounds using slightly modified ARM-PCR. It was with TRBV1-TRBV30 forward primers and a C-beta reverse primer that the first two PCR rounds were run, at around 10 cycles each. TCRdb re-called the multiplex PCR reads through MiXCR, storing one row per CDR3 protein. The profile shows about 32,000 distinct CDR3 sequences, about 82% of them singletons. Between roughly 20 and 33 mg of unsorted bulk tissue served as the source from which RNA and DNA were co-extracted.

The material sequenced was liver tumor tissue from sampling region 5. Sample subset: tumor region T5, tumor centre. This receptor was obtained from a man between 35 and 55 years old with primary liver carcinoma and hepatitis B virus infection. The rearrangement uses TRBV6-5 and TRBJ1-4; D remains ambiguous. CDR3 DNA: TGTGCCAGCAGCAAACACGGACCTAATAAAAACCTGTTTTTT. The encoded protein is CASSKHGPNKNLFF.